The 32 T cell receptor beta chains below were found in one sample sequenced in a study of Ad26.COV2.S vaccination and SARS-CoV-2 variants. The protocol was immunoSEQ multiplex PCR, while the TCRdb copy is restricted to in-frame clones and leaves out a portion. The sample yields roughly 270,000 clones, over 75% seen once. Treatment defined: some 20 received Ad26.COV2.S at low or high dose, single or two shots; about 5 received placebo; per-sample allocation not given. Collection of the samples took place on day 63 after the first injection of vaccine or placebo. This specimen was peripheral blood, taken in a trial of Ad26.COV2.S vaccine versus placebo. The receptors were gathered from a person aged 18-65 years who received the Ad26.COV2.S COVID-19 vaccine or a placebo.

The chain carries TRBV7-3 and TRBJ1-1; D is ambiguous. CDR3 length: 13 amino acids. Trimming removed 0 bases at V and 10 bases at J, with 12 bases between. Germline-derived CDR1 and CDR2 are SGHTA and FQGTGA. CDR3 amino acids: CASSLTFGGRAFF. CDR3 nucleotide sequence: TGTGCCAGCAGCTTAACGTTCGGAGGTCGAGCTTTCTTT.

A word on this clone: Distinct nucleotide sequences in the sample also encode this CDR3. This chain links TRBV6-5 with TRBJ2-7; no reliable D call. V dropped 5 bases and J dropped 1 base, with 9 bases sitting between them. This CDR3 spans 13 amino acids. Germline CDR1 and CDR2: MNHEY and SVGAGI. For the CDR3, the DNA is TGTGCCAGCAGTCGGACGTCTTCCTACGAGCAGTACTTC. Translation: CASSRTSSYEQYF.

The V and J genes are TRBV7-9 and TRBJ2-5, with 11 bases identical to TRBD2. Germline-derived CDR1 and CDR2 are SEHNR and FQNEAQ (reference sequence). The V segment lost 5 bases and the J segment 3 bases; nucleotides outside the gene matches: 5. The CDR3 loop spans 15 amino acids. The DNA of the CDR3 is TGTGCCAGCAGCCGGGGACTAGCGGAGGAAGAGACCCAGTACTTC. Its protein is CASSRGLAEEETQYF. The whole variable domain, remainder taken from reference TRBV7-9 and TRBJ2-5, is DTGVSQNPRHKITKRGQNVTFRCDPISEHNRLYWYRQTLGQGPEFLTYFQNEAQLEKSRLLSDRFSAERPKGSFSTLEIQRTEQGDSAMYLCASSRGLAEEETQYFGPGTRLLVL.

The chain couples TRBV6-2 or TRBV6-3 to TRBJ1-3; the D gene is possibly TRBD1 (5 bases). This CDR3 has 16 residues. Per germline, CDR1 MNHEY and CDR2 SVGEGT. The V end lost 6 bases, the J end lost 0 bases, and 15 bases lay between the germline ends. The CDR3: CASSPPTGISGNTIYF. CDR3 DNA: TGTGCCAGCAGCCCTCCAACAGGAATCTCTGGAAACACCATATATTTT.

With respect to this clone: The same CDR3 is also encoded by other DNA sequences in this sample. The V call is TRBV6-5, the J call TRBJ1-5, with D perhaps matching TRBD1 (6 bases). The ends were cut back, 2 bases at V and 7 bases at J, with 9 bases in the middle. This CDR3 contains 13 residues. The germline CDR1 and CDR2 sequences are MNHEY and SVGAGI. This chain's CDR3 is CASSYDRTQPQHF. The CDR3 nucleotides read TGTGCCAGCAGTTACGACAGGACCCAGCCCCAGCATTTT.

The chain joins TRBV3-1 (or the pseudogene TRBV3-2) to TRBJ2-1, with a tentative D call TRBD2 (6 bases). V lost 4 bases and J lost 1, with 17 bases in between. Germline assignment: CDR1 LGHDT and CDR2 YNNKEL (reference sequence). The length of the CDR3 is 17 residues. CDR3 residues: CASSPFLGSGSYNEQFF. The CDR3 region has the DNA TGTGCCAGCAGCCCCTTTCTTGGTAGCGGTTCCTACAATGAGCAGTTCTTC.

The chain joins TRBV4-1 to TRBJ1-5, with D perhaps matching TRBD1 (6 bases). This CDR3 is built from 16 residues. The V end lost 4 bases, the J end lost 4 bases, and 17 bases lay between the germline ends. Germline V gives CDR1 MGHRA, CDR2 YSYEKL. The CDR3 coding sequence is TGCGCCAGCAGCCCCCGAGCCGGGACACCTAATCAGCCCCAGCATTTT. The encoded protein is CASSPRAGTPNQPQHF.

The sample holds a few counts of this clone. The chain uses TRBV27 and TRBJ1-2, with D possibly being TRBD1 (5 bases). The germline gives CDR1 MNHEY, CDR2 SMNVEV (reference sequence). CDR3 length: 15 residues. Trimming left V 3 bases short and J 3 bases short, with 14 bases between. CDR3 in amino acids: CASSFTSLGDYGYTF. The CDR3, as DNA: TGTGCCAGCAGTTTTACCTCGTTGGGGGACTATGGCTACACCTTC.

J is TRBJ2-1 and V is TRBV4-1, with D perhaps matching TRBD1 (6 bases). The CDR3 runs 17 residues. Germline CDR1 MGHRA, CDR2 YSYEKL. The germline V and J ends were trimmed by 7 bases and 1 base, with 20 bases remaining between them. The chain's CDR3 is CASTEIVGAQSYNEQFF. CDR3 nucleotide sequence: TGCGCCAGCACCGAAATCGTGGGGGCGCAGTCCTACAATGAGCAGTTCTTC.

The chain carries TRBV9 and TRBJ2-7; TRBD2 agrees at 9 bases. J gave up 5 bases and V 2 bases, and 5 bases lay outside the gene matches. The CDR3 sequence is 14 residues long. Germline V gene data show CDR1 as SGDLS and CDR2 as YYNGEE. The DNA for the CDR3 is TGTGCCAGCAGCGTTAGCGGGAGAATCGACGAGCAGTACTTC. Translated, it gives CASSVSGRIDEQYF.

The rearrangement links TRBV28 to TRBJ2-7, with D perhaps TRBD1 (6 bases). Germline V CDR1 and CDR2: MDHEN, SYDVKM. This CDR3 region has 16 residues. V was trimmed by 5 bases and J by 0 bases, leaving 17 bases between them. CDR3 protein: CASSALGQSSSYEQYF. In DNA, the CDR3 is TGTGCCAGCAGTGCCTTAGGACAGTCGAGCTCCTACGAGCAGTACTTC.

J is TRBJ2-7 and V is TRBV7-2; 9 nucleotides line up with TRBD1. Germline V CDR1 and CDR2: SGHTA, FQGNSA. CDR3 size: 14 residues. J lost 9 bases, V lost 5 bases, and 11 bases had no gene match. The CDR3: CASSGRTGEFGQYF. The DNA for the CDR3 is TGTGCCAGCAGCGGTCGGACAGGGGAGTTTGGGCAGTACTTC.

The chain recombines TRBV27 with TRBJ2-7; TRBD1 agrees at 9 bases. The CDR3 runs to 17 residues. Looked up from germline, CDR1 is MNHEY and CDR2 is SMNVEV (reference sequence). Trimming took 0 bases from V and 5 from J; bases not matched to a gene: 11. The CDR3 loop is CASSLSPRGRDRDEQYF. DNA of the CDR3: TGTGCCAGCAGTTTATCTCCAAGGGGGAGGGACAGGGACGAGCAGTACTTC.

This chain uses TRBV2 with TRBJ2-1; D perhaps matches TRBD2 (6 bases). The germline V and J ends were trimmed by 2 bases and 6 bases, with 11 bases remaining between them. The CDR3 sequence is 14 residues long. Germline V lookup: CDR1 SNHLY, CDR2 FYNNEI. The CDR3 DNA reads TGTGCCAGCAGTGAAACGACCGGGAGCAATGAGCAGTTCTTC. Its translation is CASSETTGSNEQFF. Using reference TRBV2 and TRBJ2-1 for the parts outside the CDR3, the full variable domain is EPEVTQTPSHQVTQMGQEVILRCVPISNHLYFYWYRQILGQKVEFLVSFYNNEISEKSEIFDDQFSVERPDGSNFTLKIRSTKLEDSAMYFCASSETTGSNEQFFGPGTRLTVL.

The chain recombines TRBV5-6 with TRBJ2-1; 9 nucleotides align to TRBD1. Germline V gives CDR1 SGHDT, CDR2 YYEEEE. This CDR3 region has 15 residues. Losses at the gene ends were 5 bases for V and 4 bases for J; bases not matched to a gene: 7. The CDR3 reads CASSRWDRDYNEQFF. Written as DNA, the CDR3 is TGTGCCAGCAGTCGTTGGGACAGGGATTACAATGAGCAGTTCTTC.

The chain links TRBV6-1 to TRBJ1-6; D perhaps matches TRBD1 (5 bases). V lost 3 bases and J 8 bases, leaving 14 bases between the germline ends. CDR3 length equals 15 residues. Germline lookup yields CDR1 MNHNS and CDR2 SASEGT. This chain's CDR3 is CASSEVPQGDSPLHF. The CDR3 nucleotides are TGTGCCAGCAGTGAGGTCCCGCAGGGAGATTCACCCCTCCACTTT.

The chain is built from TRBV3-1 (or the pseudogene TRBV3-2) and TRBJ2-2, with D possibly being TRBD1 or TRBD2 (5 bases each). There are 15 residues in the CDR3. Trimming took off 0 bases at V and 2 bases at J, with 7 bases between the two ends. CDR1 and CDR2 from the germline V gene are LGHDT and YNNKEL (reference sequence). CDR3 sequence reads: CASSQDWDNTGELFF. As DNA, the CDR3 is TGTGCCAGCAGCCAAGACTGGGACAACACCGGGGAGCTGTTTTTT.

This clone was observed a handful of times. The chain is built from TRBV6-2 or TRBV6-3 and TRBJ1-1, with TRBD1 matching 8 bases. CDR1 and CDR2 (germline): MNHEY, SVGEGT. Trimming took 5 bases from V and 5 from J; bases not matched to a gene: 16. The CDR3 is made up of 17 amino acids. The CDR3 bases are TGTGCCAGCAGTAGCGGACAGGGAGGCGTAGTTGAGACTGAAGCTTTCTTT. Protein: CASSSGQGGVVETEAFF.

V usage is TRBV28 and J usage is TRBJ2-7, with 7 bases that match TRBD1. CDR1 and CDR2 (germline): MDHEN, SYDVKM. The CDR3 spans 15 residues. V gave up 6 bases and J gave up 7 bases; unmatched junction bases: 15. This CDR3 reads CASSPWGGTAGEQYF. The CDR3 region has the DNA TGTGCCAGCAGCCCGTGGGGTGGGACAGCCGGGGAGCAGTACTTC.

This chain uses TRBV6-5 with TRBJ1-1; no definite D call. CDR1 is MNHEY, CDR2 SVGAGI, per germline. The germline V and J ends were trimmed by 7 bases and 2 bases, with 5 bases remaining between them. The CDR3 is 11 amino acids. CDR3 amino acids: CASTFNTEAFF. The DNA for the CDR3 is TGTGCCAGCACCTTTAACACTGAAGCTTTCTTT.

This CDR3 reads CASTLVFSYNEQFF. In DNA form, the CDR3 reads TGTGCCAGCACTTTGGTGTTCTCCTACAATGAGCAGTTCTTC. V usage is TRBV5-6 and J usage is TRBJ2-1; D remains unclear. CDR1 and CDR2 (germline): SGHDT, YYEEEE. This CDR3 region has 14 residues. V was shortened by 6 bases and J by 0 bases, with 10 bases between the two germline ends.

This chain connects TRBV5-6 to TRBJ2-3; 9 bases agree with TRBD2. Losses at the gene ends were 4 bases for V and 0 bases for J; bases not matched to a gene: 9. CDR1 SGHDT and CDR2 YYEEEE come from the germline V gene. This CDR3 has 17 residues. CDR3 amino acids: CASSANTGTSSTDTQYF. DNA of the CDR3: TGTGCCAGCAGCGCGAACACCGGGACTAGCAGCACAGATACGCAGTATTTT.

This clone occurred once. V gene TRBV4-2 combines with J gene TRBJ2-1, with D unclear. CDR1 is LGHNA and CDR2 is YNFKEQ in the germline V gene. Trimming cost V 1 base and J 0 bases, with 10 bases left between them. The CDR3 loop spans 16 amino acids. CDR3 residues: CASSQGRQSSYNEQFF. As DNA, the CDR3 is TGTGCCAGCAGCCAAGGACGGCAGAGCTCCTACAATGAGCAGTTCTTC.

This clone was detected many times. The chain couples TRBV7-9 to TRBJ2-7; 8 bases match TRBD1. The V gene's germline CDR1 is SEHNR and CDR2 FQNEAQ (reference sequence). This CDR3 is built from 15 residues. J was trimmed by 2 bases and V by 1 base; bases with no gene match: 4. The CDR3, as DNA: TGTGCCAGCAGCTTAGAACGGGACAGGCCCTACGAGCAGTACTTC. It encodes CASSLERDRPYEQYF.

CDR3 residues: CASSLGLVSDTQYF. CDR3 sequence (DNA): TGTGCCAGCAGCCTTGGACTAGTATCAGATACGCAGTATTTT. The V and J genes are TRBV7-2 and TRBJ2-3, with TRBD2 identical over 7 bases. The CDR3 is 14 residues long. V shed 5 bases and J 4 bases; nucleotides not matched to a gene: 6. Germline V gives CDR1 SGHTA, CDR2 FQGNSA.

The rearrangement joins TRBV10-3 to TRBJ2-3, with TRBD2 as a possible D gene (5 bases). This CDR3 is built from 15 residues. V lost 3 bases and J 2 bases, leaving 12 bases between the germline ends. The germline V gene has CDR1 ENHRY and CDR2 SYGVKD. In DNA form, the CDR3 reads TGTGCCATCAGTGAAGGCGGGTACGACACAGATACGCAGTATTTT. Amino acids: CAISEGGYDTDTQYF.

Of note for this clone: Other DNA sequences from this sample encode an identical CDR3 as well. The gene calls are TRBV27 and TRBJ1-1, with 7 bases aligning to TRBD1. Trimming cost V 5 bases and J 4 bases; bases outside gene matches: 7. The CDR3 is 14 amino acids. From germline, CDR1 is MNHEY and CDR2 SMNVEV (reference sequence). The CDR3 protein is CASSRDRVGTEAFF. In DNA form, the CDR3 reads TGTGCCAGCAGTCGCGACAGGGTGGGCACTGAAGCTTTCTTT.

This clone has just one count. The chain carries TRBV28 and TRBJ1-6; TRBD1 matches at 8 bases. The CDR3 has 13 residues. The junction had 5 bases not matched to a gene; V was cut back by 5 bases and J by 11 bases. From germline, CDR1 is MDHEN and CDR2 SYDVKM. The CDR3 region is CASSRTGQAPLHF. The CDR3 DNA reads as TGTGCCAGCAGTCGGACAGGGCAAGCACCCCTCCACTTT. The variable domain in full, with the rest retrieved from reference TRBV28 and TRBJ1-6, is DVKVTQSSRYLVKRTGEKVFLECVQDMDHENMFWYRQDPGLGLRLIYFSYDVKMKEKGDIPEGYSVSREKKERFSLILESASTNQTSMYLCASSRTGQAPLHFGNGTRLTVT.

The V call is TRBV9, the J call TRBJ1-2; possibly TRBD1 for D (5 bases). Germline CDR1 is SGDLS and CDR2 is YYNGEE. The V gene lost 4 bases and the J gene lost 4 bases, with 17 bases spanning the gap. The CDR3 is made up of 15 amino acids. In DNA, the CDR3 is TGTGCCAGCAGCTTACTCGGGGAAGGGGCCTATGGCTACACCTTC. Its protein product is CASSLLGEGAYGYTF.

CDR3 residues: CASSLIPGGPEQYF. The CDR3 DNA is TGTGCCAGCAGCTTAATCCCGGGGGGGCCCGAGCAGTACTTC. V is TRBV11-1 and J is TRBJ2-7, with 8 positions matching TRBD2. Unmatched junction bases numbered 6, after V lost 2 bases and J lost 6 bases. CDR1 and CDR2 from the germline V gene are SGHAT and FQDESV (reference sequence). The CDR3 has 14 amino acids. Based on the CDR3 plus reference TRBV11-1 and TRBJ2-7, the full variable domain is EAEVAQSPRYKITEKSQAVAFWCDPISGHATLYWYRQILGQGPELLVQFQDESVVDDSQLPKDRFSAERLKGVDSTLKIQPAELGDSAMYLCASSLIPGGPEQYFGPGTRLTVT.

The chain couples TRBV5-1 to TRBJ2-3, with 8 positions matching TRBD2. Germline CDR1 is SGHRS and CDR2 is YFSETQ. V shed 0 bases and J 5 bases; nucleotides not matched to a gene: 11. The CDR3 extends over 17 amino acids. The CDR3 sequence: CASSLARGGGPVDTQYF. Here the CDR3 DNA reads TGCGCCAGCAGCTTGGCCCGGGGGGGAGGGCCGGTAGATACGCAGTATTTT.

The chain links TRBV4-2 to TRBJ2-6; D is perhaps TRBD1 or TRBD2 (6 bases each). The CDR3 length is 16 residues. Trimming took off 4 bases at V and 2 bases at J, with 12 bases between the two ends. Germline V CDR1 and CDR2: LGHNA, YNFKEQ. The DNA of the CDR3 is TGTGCCAGCAGCCTAAGGAGGGGGGCTGGGGCCAACGTCCTGACTTTC. Its protein product is CASSLRRGAGANVLTF.